The sample holds many counts of the clone carrying this TCR beta chain. MiXCR was run by TCRdb on the reads, yielding one entry per CDR3 protein. Found here are about 50,000 distinct CDR3 sequences, approximately 7.9% of them singletons; the top ten hold around 15%. CDR3 size: 16 residues. V was pared by 1 base and J by 5 bases, with 6 bases of the junction left unmatched. Germline CDR1 is MNHGY and CDR2 is SVAAGI. This entry comes from a study of patients with pleural tuberculosis. The chain combines TRBV6-9 with TRBJ2-1, with 9 bases fitting TRBD2. The sequence was obtained from a human donor with pleural tuberculosis. CDR3 amino acids: CASSYYASGNDNEQFF. CDR3 DNA: TGTGCCAGCAGTTATTATGCTAGCGGGAACGACAATGAGCAGTTCTTC.